This T cell receptor beta chain appears in the sequencing data of a study of OX40 agonist ivuxolimab in advanced cancers. The wider study: At 82.7% male, the cohort had a mean age of about 60 years, ranging from 23 to 79.

Libraries were prepared by immunoSEQ multiplex PCR; TCRdb keeps only in-frame clonotypes and omits some of them. The sample lists some 71,000 clones; around 82% were seen once. CDR3 length: 13 amino acids. V dropped 5 bases and J dropped 3 bases, with 8 bases sitting between them. Per the germline V gene, CDR1 is MGHRA and CDR2 is YSYEKL. Patients were ruled out by autoimmune disease history or systemic immunosuppression. The specimen was CD4+ or CD8+ T cells sorted from blood, collected in a trial of the OX40 agonist ivuxolimab. The source is an adult with an advanced solid tumor such as melanoma, head and neck, liver or kidney cancer. The rearrangement uses TRBV4-1 and TRBJ2-1; D not certain. CDR3 residues: CASSRVGYNEQFF. The CDR3 coding sequence is TGCGCCAGCAGCAGGGTGGGCTACAATGAGCAGTTCTTC.